A selection of T cell receptor beta chains follows, all from one sample in a study of beta chain features in type 1 diabetes. Clones were read by immunoSEQ multiplex PCR, and TCRdb kept only the in-frame ones, dropping some. This table holds under 350,000 clones, over 11% found once. The specimen sequenced was naive CD4+ T cells from blood. All receptors derive from a man aged 25 to 45 with type 1 diabetes. CDR3s include the opening cysteine and the closing phenylalanine or tryptophan. D genes are given only for firm matches. Clone sizes are given selectively: once, few, many, or a class where the clone is expanded.

. | TRBJ2-1 | . | TRBV6-6 | TGTGCCAGCAGTTCACTACGACTCTCCTACAATGAGCAGTTCTTC | CASSSLRLSYNEQFF
. | TRBJ2-7 | . | TRBV7-9 | TGTGCCAGCAGCTCCGTCTCCTACGAGCAGTACTTC | CASSSVSYEQYF
. | TRBJ1-5 | . | TRBV6-5 | TGTGCCAGCAGGAGGGACTTAAATCAGCCCCAGCATTTT | CASRRDLNQPQHF
few | TRBJ1-1 | . | TRBV9 | TGTGCCAGCAGCTCACGGGGGACCAGTGGCACTGAAGCTTTCTTT | CASSSRGTSGTEAFF
few | TRBJ2-1 | TRBD1 | TRBV19 | TGTGCCAGTAGTGCCCTGACAGGGAGTTCCTACAATGAGCAGTTCTTC | CASSALTGSSYNEQFF
. | TRBJ1-1 | . | TRBV5-6 | TGTGCCAGCAGCTTGCCGGGAACGGACACTGAAGCTTTCTTT | CASSLPGTDTEAFF
. | TRBJ2-7 | TRBD2 | TRBV7-8 | TGTGCCAGCCAGAGATCTCGGCGGGAGCGGTCCTACGAGCAGTACTTC | CASQRSRRERSYEQYF
few | TRBJ2-6 | TRBD2 | TRBV5-4 | TGTGCCAGCAGCGCCCCGGGAGGCGGCTCTGGGGCCAACGTCCTGACTTTC | CASSAPGGGSGANVLTF
. | TRBJ2-3 | . | TRBV30 | TGTGCGCGGTCAGGGGCCGATACGCAGTATTTT | CARSGADTQYF
. | TRBJ1-2 | . | TRBV28 | TGTGCCAGCAGCCCCGGTGGGCGAAAAGGCTACACCTTC | CASSPGGRKGYTF
. | TRBJ2-1 | TRBD2 | TRBV28 | TGTGCCAGCAGTCTTGCCGGGACTAGCGGGAGCAATGAGCAGTTCTTC | CASSLAGTSGSNEQFF
. | TRBJ1-2 | . | TRBV6-5 | TGTGCCAGCAGTTACAGTACGGCAGGGGCGTTCTATGGCTACACCTTC | CASSYSTAGAFYGYTF
. | TRBJ1-5 | TRBD1 | TRBV30 | TGTGCCTGGGAGACAGGGAATCAGCCCCAGCATTTT | CAWETGNQPQHF
few | TRBJ2-7 | TRBD1 | TRBV7-2 | TGTGCCAGCAGCTCGGACAGGGGATGGCAGAAAACCTCCTACGAGCAGTACTTC | CASSSDRGWQKTSYEQYF
. | TRBJ2-1 | TRBD1 | TRBV5-1 | TGCGCCAGCAGCTTCACAGGGGGCTCCTACAATGAGCAGTTCTTC | CASSFTGGSYNEQFF
few | TRBJ2-5 | . | TRBV2 | TGTGCCAGCAGTGCCCTGGAGACCCAGTACTTC | CASSALETQYF
. | TRBJ2-7 | . | TRBV4-2 | TGTGCCAGCAGTAGAGGGATGTTCTCCTACGAGCAGTACTTC | CASSRGMFSYEQYF